This entry concerns a single TCR beta chain. This entry comes from a study of blood T cell repertoires in COVID-19. Study at large: Both acute and convalescent COVID-19 samples were obtained from the United States, Italy and Spain. Nucleic acid was either cDNA or gDNA, and it came from T cells, B-cell-depleted T cells, or PBMCs.

Germline loops: CDR1 SGHTA, CDR2 FQGTGA. This CDR3 has 16 amino acids. With V trimmed by 3 bases and J by 4 bases, 9 bases remained unmatched. In the original processing: By means of reference gene primer amplification, nucleated cell counts were estimated. Measured with immunoSEQ multiplex PCR; TCRdb has only the in-frame clones, and not every one. V and J calls and clone size are given by that table; D and trimming were obtained from the DNA. Among over 150,000 clones listed, 60% to 85% were seen once. What was sequenced was peripheral blood. This chain joins TRBV7-3 and TRBJ2-3; 8 nucleotides align to TRBD2. This sequence originates from a man between 65 and 85 years old with acute or convalescent COVID-19. The CDR3 is CASSFRAGGLADTQYF. The CDR3 DNA reads as TGTGCCAGCAGCTTTCGGGCGGGAGGTCTAGCAGATACGCAGTATTTT.